The next 18 T cell receptor beta chains were all read from a single sample in a study of control samples from healthy donors and cancer patients. Assay: immunoSEQ multiplex PCR; the TCRdb copy retains only in-frame clones and omits some. The repertoire holds about 120,000 clones, with roughly 90% as singletons. Sample: blood. The receptors shown here come from a middle-aged man in good health.

This rearrangement joins TRBV11-2 to TRBJ2-1, with D perhaps assigned TRBD1 or TRBD2 (5 bases each). The CDR3 has 16 amino acids. CDR1 is SGHAT, CDR2 FQNNGV, per germline. Trimming left V 5 bases short and J 0 bases short, with 14 bases between. In DNA form, the CDR3 reads TGTGCCAGCAGCCCTCGGGGCCCTTACTCCTACAATGAGCAGTTCTTC. It codes for CASSPRGPYSYNEQFF.

This rearrangement joins TRBV28 to TRBJ1-6, with D perhaps matching TRBD1 (5 bases). Trimming shortened V by 6 bases and J by 10 bases, and 34 bases separated the two germline ends. The CDR3 is 20 amino acids. Per germline, CDR1 MDHEN and CDR2 SYDVKM. The CDR3 is CASRPQGGMTLGLHSSPLHF. Here the CDR3 DNA reads TGTGCCAGCAGACCCCAGGGCGGTATGACCCTTGGCCTACACTCCTCACCCCTCCACTTT.

The V call is TRBV7-8, the J call TRBJ1-5, with D possibly TRBD1 on 5 matching bases. This CDR3 is built from 16 residues. Between the trimmed V and J ends, which lost 0 bases and 0 bases, there was a span of 9 bases. Germline V gene sequence: CDR1 SGHVS, CDR2 FQNEAQ. The CDR3 spells CASSLARTTSNQPQHF. DNA of the CDR3: TGTGCCAGCAGCTTAGCCCGGACAACTAGCAATCAGCCCCAGCATTTT.

This clone was found once. This sequence joins TRBV6-5 and TRBJ2-6; no clear D. The CDR3 totals 15 residues. Germline lookup yields CDR1 MNHEY and CDR2 SVGAGI. The V end lost 0 bases, the J end lost 0 bases, and 3 bases lay between the germline ends. CDR3 sequence reads: CASSYSYSGANVLTF. The CDR3 region has the DNA TGTGCCAGCAGTTACTCGTACTCTGGGGCCAACGTCCTGACTTTC.

The chain uses TRBV19 and TRBJ1-5, with D perhaps matching TRBD1 (6 bases). Germline-derived CDR1 and CDR2 are LNHDA and SQIVND (reference sequence). V lost 4 bases and J lost 5, with 15 bases in between. This CDR3 is 15 amino acids long. DNA for the CDR3: TGTGCCAGTAGTACCGGGGGGCAGGGGTATCAGCCCCAGCATTTT. Translation: CASSTGGQGYQPQHF.

The chain joins TRBV7-9 to TRBJ2-4; 7 positions match TRBD1. The V gene's germline CDR1 is SEHNR and CDR2 FQNEAQ (reference sequence). This CDR3 spans 14 amino acids. Trimming took 1 base from V and 5 from J; bases not matched to a gene: 2. The CDR3 here is CASSLVGQENIQYF. The CDR3 nucleotides are TGTGCCAGCAGCTTAGTCGGACAGGAAAACATTCAGTACTTC.

The V and J genes are TRBV6-5 and TRBJ1-1, with D possibly matching TRBD1 (5 bases). Germline V gene lookup returns CDR1 MNHEY and CDR2 SVGAGI. The CDR3 loop spans 15 amino acids. Trimming pared 4 bases from V and 2 bases from J, leaving 14 bases between. Here the CDR3 DNA reads TGTGCCAGCAGTTTCTCCGGGACGTCCAACACTGAAGCTTTCTTT. Protein: CASSFSGTSNTEAFF.

The chain is built from TRBV6-5 and TRBJ2-5; D gene unclear. In germline, CDR1 is MNHEY, CDR2 SVGAGI. The V gene lost 7 bases and the J gene lost 2 bases, with 8 bases spanning the gap. The CDR3 has 12 amino acids. The CDR3 region has the DNA TGTGCCAGCACCCCCATGCAAGAGACCCAGTACTTC. Its translation: CASTPMQETQYF.

The chain employs TRBV18 and TRBJ1-1, with 9 bases lining up with TRBD1. CDR1 and CDR2 (germline): KGHSH, LQKENI. CDR3 length: 16 amino acids. Trimming at V came to 4 bases and at J to 0 bases, leaving 6 bases not matched to a gene. The CDR3 loop is CASSLGTGIVNTEAFF. For the CDR3, the DNA is TGTGCCAGCTCACTAGGGACAGGGATAGTGAACACTGAAGCTTTCTTT.

The rearrangement uses TRBV4-1 and TRBJ2-2; D gene uncertain. This CDR3 contains 16 residues. The V end was cut by 0 bases, the J end by 2 bases, with 10 bases between. Germline CDR1 and CDR2: MGHRA and YSYEKL. The CDR3 coding sequence is TGCGCCAGCAGCCAAGAAGGTCCACCTAACACCGGGGAGCTGTTTTTT. It codes for CASSQEGPPNTGELFF.

This chain links TRBV2 with TRBJ1-5, with 10 bases aligning to TRBD1. Germline assignment: CDR1 SNHLY and CDR2 FYNNEI. J gave up 4 bases and V 3 bases, and 6 bases lay outside the gene matches. The CDR3 covers 16 residues. In DNA form, the CDR3 reads TGTGCCAGCAGTGATGGGACAGGGGCCGATAATCAGCCCCAGCATTTT. This gives the protein CASSDGTGADNQPQHF.

The V call is TRBV5-1, the J call TRBJ2-5, with unresolved D. V shed 0 bases and J shed 1 base, with 7 bases lying between them. CDR1 SGHRS and CDR2 YFSETQ come from the germline V gene. There are 14 residues in the CDR3. In DNA, the CDR3 is TGCGCCAGCAGCTTGGGGGCAGCCCAAGAGACCCAGTACTTC. Its translation is CASSLGAAQETQYF.

This clone was recorded only once. V gene TRBV9 combines with J gene TRBJ2-5; 15 nucleotides match TRBD2. This CDR3 spans 16 amino acids. V trimming: 7 bases; J trimming: 4 bases; junction bases outside the gene matches: 8. The V gene's germline CDR1 is SGDLS and CDR2 YYNGEE. CDR3 sequence (DNA): TGTGCCAGCGCCGGGACTAGCGGGGGGAGGGGAGAGACCCAGTACTTC. The encoded protein is CASAGTSGGRGETQYF.

CDR3 residues: CASRSQGSTEAFF. CDR3 in DNA: TGTGCCAGCAGGTCACAGGGGAGCACTGAAGCTTTCTTT. The rearrangement joins TRBV3-1 (or the pseudogene TRBV3-2) to TRBJ1-1; 7 nucleotides align to TRBD1. V trimming: 6 bases; J trimming: 4 bases; junction bases outside the gene matches: 5. Per the germline V gene, CDR1 is LGHDT and CDR2 is YNNKEL (reference sequence). This CDR3 is built from 13 residues.

This rearrangement joins TRBV19 to TRBJ2-7; D is undetermined. The V gene's germline CDR1 is LNHDA and CDR2 SQIVND (reference sequence). The CDR3 is 13 residues long. V was clipped by 1 base and J by 2 bases, with 6 bases between them. The CDR3 loop is CASSIGAAYEQYF. The CDR3 coding sequence is TGTGCCAGTAGTATAGGGGCCGCCTACGAGCAGTACTTC.

The rearrangement uses TRBV18 and TRBJ1-2; 10 bases match TRBD1. The CDR3 is 14 amino acids. The V and J ends lost 6 bases and 5 bases, in that order; junction bases with no gene match: 6. The V gene's germline CDR1 is KGHSH and CDR2 LQKENI. The CDR3 coding sequence is TGTGCCAGCTCCCTTGGACAGGGGGTATATGGCTACACCTTC. It specifies CASSLGQGVYGYTF.

The chain joins TRBV7-2 to TRBJ2-1; 8 nucleotides line up with TRBD2. The CDR3 consists of 18 residues. J gave up 4 bases and V 3 bases, and 14 bases lay outside the gene matches. Germline loops: CDR1 SGHTA, CDR2 FQGNSA. The CDR3 coding sequence is TGTGCCAGCAGCTTGGGTATGGGAGCGGGGGACCCTTACAATGAGCAGTTCTTC. It yields the protein CASSLGMGAGDPYNEQFF. The full variable domain, rest sourced from reference TRBV7-2 and TRBJ2-1, is GAGVSQSPSNKVTEKGKDVELRCDPISGHTALYWYRQSLGQGLEFLIYFQGNSAPDKSGLPSDRFSAERTGGSVSTLTIQRTQQEDSAVYLCASSLGMGAGDPYNEQFFGPGTRLTVL.

The chain uses TRBV29-1 and TRBJ2-5; weak D call: TRBD1 (5 bases). The V end lost 4 bases, the J end lost 1 base, and 16 bases lay between the germline ends. From germline, CDR1 is SQVTM and CDR2 ANQGSEA. CDR3 size: 15 residues. The CDR3, as DNA: TGCAGCGTTGGATTAATCGACAGATCCCAAGAGACCCAGTACTTC. Protein sequence: CSVGLIDRSQETQYF.